This T cell receptor beta chain was recovered during a study of blood T cells in healthy people across ages. Then a second PCR, running about 6 to 11 cycles, was carried out with a sample-barcoded 5' primer and a J-beta primer mix. Every sample returned 2.5 million or more CDR3-containing paired-end reads. In TCRdb, the 5' RACE reads were re-called with MiXCR into one record per CDR3 protein. The table records around 670,000 distinct CDR3 sequences, approximately 30% of them present only once. This clonotype was detected ten times or more. Its antigen is currently unknown. Study-level results: Correlation between TCR beta diversity and naive T cell percentage was strong.

Donors were systemically healthy Caucasian individuals from Russia aged roughly 6 to 100 years. Sequencing input: blood. This clonotype was obtained from a woman of 80 years or more in good health.

The CDR3 spells CASSVTWDRKYEQYF. The CDR3 nucleotides are TGTGCCAGCAGCGTAACCTGGGACAGGAAATACGAGCAGTACTTC. The chain carries TRBV9 and TRBJ2-7, with 8 bases matching TRBD1. Germline V CDR1 and CDR2: SGDLS, YYNGEE. The CDR3 contains 15 residues. V shed 1 base, J shed 4 bases, and the junction held 7 bases outside the gene matches.